The 27 T cell receptor beta chains given below trace back to one sample, sequenced in a study of vaccination effects on CD4 cells after COVID-19. Peptide-pool stimulation followed by sequencing identified expanded antigen-specific CD4+ clonotypes in the ViraFEST assay. Culture lasted roughly eleven days before CD4+ T cell isolation. Participants received two doses of either the BNT162b2 or mRNA-1273 vaccine. Their cognate antigens are unknown. Sequencing was performed with immunoSEQ multiplex PCR; in TCRdb, only in-frame clones are kept and a portion is missing. The table lists roughly 71,000 clones, approximately 80% of them singletons. The sample consisted of CD4+ T cells from PBMCs cultured with HCoV-229E spike peptides, taken after COVID-19 vaccination. The receptors shown here come from a human donor who received a COVID-19 vaccine.

This clone has a handful of counts. The rearrangement uses TRBV18 and TRBJ1-3; 9 bases line up with TRBD1. Trimming took 3 bases from V and 2 from J; bases not matched to a gene: 2. The CDR3 is 15 amino acids. Germline-derived CDR1 and CDR2 are KGHSH and LQKENI. The CDR3 DNA sequence: TGTGCCAGCTCACCGGGACAGGGTGCTGGAAACACCATATATTTT. This encodes CASSPGQGAGNTIYF.

This chain links TRBV6-6 with TRBJ1-1; 9 positions match TRBD1. The CDR3 consists of 14 residues. The germline CDR1 and CDR2 sequences are MNHNY and SVGAGI (reference sequence). Losses at the gene ends were 5 bases for V and 6 bases for J; bases not matched to a gene: 7. The chain's CDR3 is CASSVQGAAAEAFF. The CDR3 nucleotides are TGTGCCAGCAGTGTACAGGGGGCTGCGGCTGAAGCTTTCTTT.

A few counts support this clone. The chain links TRBV6-5 to TRBJ1-2, with D maybe TRBD1 (5 bases). The CDR3 extends over 13 amino acids. Germline V gene lookup returns CDR1 MNHEY and CDR2 SVGAGI. With 10 bases removed from V and 7 bases from J, the gap between germline ends came to 19 bases. In nucleotides, the CDR3 is TGTGCCACCAAAACCGGGGCAGTTGGTGGCTACACCTTC. Its protein product is CATKTGAVGGYTF.

The V call is TRBV6-5, the J call TRBJ2-7, with 10 nucleotides matching TRBD1. Germline V gives CDR1 MNHEY, CDR2 SVGAGI. The CDR3 has 13 residues. J was trimmed by 6 bases and V by 6 bases; bases with no gene match: 5. CDR3 sequence: CASSDRGQAEQYV. The CDR3 bases are TGTGCCAGCAGCGACAGGGGGCAGGCCGAGCAGTACGTC.

The chain uses TRBV19 and TRBJ2-6; a possible D gene is TRBD1 (6 bases). The CDR3 loop spans 16 amino acids. The germline gives CDR1 LNHDA, CDR2 SQIVND (reference sequence). Trimming took off 2 bases at V and 2 bases at J, with 10 bases between the two ends. The CDR3 coding sequence is TGTGCCAGTAGTATATCTTGGGACACTGGGGCCAACGTCCTGACTTTC. Its protein is CASSISWDTGANVLTF. The complete variable domain, with remaining parts taken from reference TRBV19 and TRBJ2-6, reads DGGITQSPKYLFRKEGQNVTLSCEQNLNHDAMYWYRQDPGQGLRLIYYSQIVNDFQKGDIAEGYSVSREKKESFPLTVTSAQKNPTAFYLCASSISWDTGANVLTFGAGSRLTVL.

This clone showed up just once. V is TRBV24-1 and J is TRBJ2-3, with 10 bases fitting TRBD2. J was trimmed by 6 bases and V by 3 bases; bases with no gene match: 11. Per the germline V gene, CDR1 is KGHDR and CDR2 is SFDVKD. The CDR3 contains 17 residues. CDR3 in amino acids: CATSDPGLAGVSDTQYF. CDR3 coding DNA: TGTGCCACCAGTGATCCCGGGCTAGCGGGGGTGTCTGATACGCAGTATTTT.

In its sample, this clone was seen once. This chain joins TRBV7-8 and TRBJ2-2, with D possibly TRBD1 on 5 matching bases. Between the trimmed V and J ends, which lost 0 bases and 4 bases, there was a span of 9 bases. Germline values: CDR1 SGHVS, CDR2 FQNEAQ. The CDR3 runs 15 residues. CDR3 region: CASSLARVGTGELFF. The CDR3, as DNA: TGTGCCAGCAGCTTAGCCAGGGTCGGCACCGGGGAGCTGTTTTTT.

The J gene is TRBJ2-5, the V gene TRBV5-4; D is unclear. The germline CDR1 and CDR2 sequences are SGHNT and YYREEE (reference sequence). This CDR3 is 15 amino acids long. The ends were cut back, 6 bases at V and 1 base at J, with 16 bases in the middle. Here the CDR3 DNA reads TGTGCCAGCACCCTTGCGTCTAGTTCCCAAGAGACCCAGTACTTC. Its translation is CASTLASSSQETQYF.

The CDR3 DNA reads TGTGCCACCAGAAGAAAAGAACCTCGACCCGGTACATGGGCAGATACGCAGTATTTT. Amino acid sequence: CATRRKEPRPGTWADTQYF. The chain recombines TRBV24-1 with TRBJ2-3; D is uncertain. Germline V lookup: CDR1 KGHDR, CDR2 SFDVKD. There are 19 residues in the CDR3. Trimming shortened V by 7 bases and J by 4 bases, and 29 bases separated the two germline ends.

The chain uses TRBV4-2 and TRBJ1-5, with D perhaps TRBD1 (6 bases). Germline assignment: CDR1 LGHNA and CDR2 YNFKEQ. The CDR3 is made up of 15 amino acids. Trimming removed 2 bases at V and 4 bases at J, with 12 bases between. The CDR3 DNA reads TGTGCCAGCAGCCAAAGGAGGGGGGGGAATCAGCCCCAGCATTTT. Protein sequence: CASSQRRGGNQPQHF.

This clone was seen more than once but under ten times. The CDR3 DNA reads as TGTGCCAGCAGTGAAAGGGAAGCCGGGGAGCTGTTTTTT. Translated, it gives CASSEREAGELFF. This chain connects TRBV2 to TRBJ2-2; D unclear. The CDR3 has 13 residues. The V end lost 2 bases, the J end lost 6 bases, and 7 bases lay between the germline ends. CDR1 is SNHLY and CDR2 is FYNNEI in the germline V gene.

The J gene is TRBJ2-5, the V gene TRBV2, with 7 bases fitting TRBD2. Germline CDR1 is SNHLY and CDR2 is FYNNEI. This CDR3 is built from 15 residues. The J segment lost 7 bases and the V segment lost 6 bases, leaving 14 bases of the junction unmatched. The CDR3: CASRPGGQEIATQYF. CDR3 sequence (DNA): TGTGCCAGCAGGCCGGGGGGTCAAGAGATCGCGACCCAGTACTTC.

About this clone itself: The same CDR3 can be traced to other DNA sequences in this sample. The CDR3 bases are TGTGCCAGCAGTCCCGGACAGGGGTATCAGCCCCAGCATTTT. Amino acid sequence: CASSPGQGYQPQHF. The genes are TRBV7-2 and TRBJ1-5; 9 positions match TRBD1. This CDR3 contains 14 residues. The trim removed 6 bases at V and 5 bases at J, leaving 5 bases unmatched. The germline V gene has CDR1 SGHTA and CDR2 FQGNSA.

The rearrangement links TRBV6-5 to TRBJ2-7, with TRBD1 matching 8 bases. Per the germline V gene, CDR1 is MNHEY and CDR2 is SVGAGI. The CDR3 is made up of 14 amino acids. V trimming: 7 bases; J trimming: 3 bases; junction bases outside the gene matches: 8. In DNA form, the CDR3 reads TGTGCCAGCAAAAGGCAGGGGGCATTCTACGAGCAGTACGTC. Amino acids: CASKRQGAFYEQYV.

The rearrangement uses TRBV6-5 and TRBJ1-5; 7 nucleotides align to TRBD1. Germline V lookup: CDR1 MNHEY, CDR2 SVGAGI. The CDR3 sequence is 14 residues long. J gave up 4 bases and V 4 bases, and 4 bases lay outside the gene matches. CDR3 in amino acids: CASSLQGLNQPQHF. The CDR3 region has the DNA TGTGCCAGCAGTTTACAGGGGCTAAATCAGCCCCAGCATTTT.

The genes are TRBV28 and TRBJ2-5; possibly TRBD2 for D (5 bases). This CDR3 has 14 residues. V shed 2 bases and J shed 1 base, with 8 bases lying between them. CDR1 is MDHEN, CDR2 SYDVKM, per germline. The CDR3, as DNA: TGTGCCAGCAGTTTAAAGCGGTTCCAAGAGACCCAGTACTTC. Translated: CASSLKRFQETQYF.

The rearrangement links TRBV3-1 (or the pseudogene TRBV3-2) to TRBJ2-3; possible D gene TRBD2, 6 bases. CDR1 LGHDT and CDR2 YNNKEL come from the germline V gene (reference sequence). The CDR3 is 17 amino acids. V was trimmed by 1 base and J by 1 base, leaving 15 bases between them. CDR3 in DNA: TGTGCCAGCAGCCAAGGATCTCCGGGGGACGGCACAGATACGCAGTATTTT. It translates to CASSQGSPGDGTDTQYF.

This sequence joins TRBV24-1 and TRBJ1-5; D is unresolved. Trimming removed 10 bases from V and 4 bases from J, with 10 bases in between. CDR3 size: 12 residues. Germline values: CDR1 KGHDR, CDR2 SFDVKD. The DNA for the CDR3 is TGTGCCACGTCTCGAAGGAATCAGCCCCAGCATTTT. This codes for CATSRRNQPQHF.

The CDR3 region is CASSSRTVSYGYTF. In DNA form, the CDR3 reads TGTGCCAGCAGCTCCAGGACAGTTTCCTATGGCTACACCTTC. The chain links TRBV5-4 to TRBJ1-2; maybe TRBD1 (6 bases). CDR1 is SGHNT and CDR2 is YYREEE in the germline V gene (reference sequence). This CDR3 spans 14 amino acids. V lost 3 bases, J lost 4 bases, and 13 bases lay in between. The complete variable domain, with remaining parts taken from reference TRBV5-4 and TRBJ1-2, reads ETGVTQSPTHLIKTRGQQVTLRCSSQSGHNTVSWYQQALGQGPQFIFQYYREEENGRGNFPPRFSGLQFPNYSSELNVNALELDDSALYLCASSSRTVSYGYTFGSGTRLTVV.

The V call is TRBV5-1, the J call TRBJ1-6, with no clear D. CDR3 length equals 15 residues. Germline CDR1 SGHRS, CDR2 YFSETQ. Deletions cut 0 bases from V and 3 bases from J, with 7 bases between. As DNA, the CDR3 is TGCGCCAGCAGCTTGGAGCGGCGCTATAATTCACCCCTCCACTTT. It specifies CASSLERRYNSPLHF.

The chain recombines TRBV19 with TRBJ2-3; unclear D gene. The CDR3 contains 11 residues. V was trimmed by 8 bases and J by 2 bases, leaving 5 bases between them. Germline V lookup: CDR1 LNHDA, CDR2 SQIVND (reference sequence). The CDR3 coding sequence is TGTGCCAGTTCGACCACAGATACGCAGTATTTT. As protein: CASSTTDTQYF.

The chain couples TRBV15 to TRBJ1-5; a weak D match, TRBD1 (6 bases). The CDR3 runs 15 residues. Trimming left V 3 bases short and J 6 bases short, with 15 bases between. Germline CDR1 reads LNHNV; CDR2 reads YYDKDF (reference sequence). CDR3 nucleotide sequence: TGTGCCACCAGCAGCTACAGACAGGAGGGTCAGCCCCAGCATTTT. Translating gives CATSSYRQEGQPQHF.

This clone was recorded only once. The rearrangement links TRBV24-1 to TRBJ1-5, with TRBD1 matching over 9 bases. CDR1 and CDR2 from the germline V gene are KGHDR and SFDVKD. V lost 4 bases, J lost 3 bases, and 6 bases stayed unmatched. This CDR3 region has 16 residues. CDR3: CATSERDRDFNQPQHF. The CDR3 DNA reads as TGTGCCACCAGTGAAAGGGACAGGGACTTCAATCAGCCCCAGCATTTT.

This clone was seen a few times. V gene TRBV15 combines with J gene TRBJ1-6; the D gene is possibly TRBD1 (5 bases). Trimming cost V 1 base and J 6 bases, with 7 bases left between them. CDR1 LNHNV and CDR2 YYDKDF come from the germline V gene (reference sequence). This CDR3 contains 14 residues. The CDR3: CATSRGGRNSPLHF. In DNA form, the CDR3 reads TGTGCCACCAGCAGAGGGGGCCGTAATTCACCCCTCCACTTT.

The rearrangement joins TRBV28 to TRBJ2-7; the D gene is possibly TRBD1 (6 bases). The CDR3 spans 14 residues. The germline V and J ends were trimmed by 8 bases and 5 bases, with 19 bases remaining between them. Germline V lookup: CDR1 MDHEN, CDR2 SYDVKM. DNA of the CDR3: TGTGCCAGCGAGGACACAGGGAGATCGGACGAGCAGTACGTC. Its protein is CASEDTGRSDEQYV.

The J gene is TRBJ1-4, the V gene TRBV19; D gene uncertain. Germline V lookup: CDR1 LNHDA, CDR2 SQIVND (reference sequence). The CDR3 is 14 amino acids. The V and J ends lost 4 bases and 3 bases respectively, with 9 bases between them. CDR3: CASSRHHANEKLFF. The CDR3 bases are TGTGCCAGTAGTAGGCACCACGCTAATGAAAAACTGTTTTTT.

The table lists this clone with a count of one. The chain combines TRBV30 with TRBJ1-1, with D tentatively TRBD1 (5 bases). This CDR3 region has 13 residues. The germline V and J ends were trimmed by 4 bases and 4 bases, with 13 bases remaining between them. Per the germline V gene, CDR1 is GTSNPN and CDR2 is SVGIG (reference sequence). CDR3 protein: CAWTSSRATEAFF. CDR3 nucleotide sequence: TGTGCCTGGACCTCTAGCAGGGCCACTGAAGCTTTCTTT. Together with reference TRBV30 and TRBJ1-1, the CDR3 gives the full variable domain: SQTIHQWPATLVQPVGSPLSLECTVEGTSNPNLYWYRQAAGRGLQLLFYSVGIGQISSEVPQNLSASRPQDRQFILSSKKLLLSDSGFYLCAWTSSRATEAFFGQGTRLTVV.